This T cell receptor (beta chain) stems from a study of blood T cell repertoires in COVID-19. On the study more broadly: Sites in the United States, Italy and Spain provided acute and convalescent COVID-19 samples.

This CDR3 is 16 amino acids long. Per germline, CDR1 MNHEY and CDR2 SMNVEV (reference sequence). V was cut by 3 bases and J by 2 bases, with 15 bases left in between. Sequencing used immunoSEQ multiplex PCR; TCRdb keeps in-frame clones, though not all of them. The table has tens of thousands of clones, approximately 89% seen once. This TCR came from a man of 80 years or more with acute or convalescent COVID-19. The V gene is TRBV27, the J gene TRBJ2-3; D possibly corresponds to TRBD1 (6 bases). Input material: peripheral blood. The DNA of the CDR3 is TGTGCCAGCAGTTTTCTCGGCAGGGGAACCACAGATACGCAGTATTTT. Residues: CASSFLGRGTTDTQYF.